Listed below are T cell receptor beta chains from one sample, sequenced in a study of shared clonotypes between healthy human individuals. Profiling relied on immunoSEQ multiplex PCR, and the TCRdb table lists in-frame clones only, not all of them. The data hold hundreds of thousands of clones, with roughly 70% observed a single time. The specimen was memory CD4+ T cells sorted from blood. Every receptor here comes from a woman in her 30s in good health. Both conserved end residues are part of each CDR3. A D gene is named only where the DNA matches it firmly. Clone size is not always given. Where it is, it says once, few, many or a class for expanded clones.

.,once,TRBJ2-7,TRBV19,CASSIGLGNYEQYF,TGTGCCAGTAGTATAGGGCTAGGGAACTACGAGCAGTACTTC
TRBD2,.,TRBJ2-5,TRBV6-6,CASTYGPSGQETQYF,TGTGCCAGCACCTACGGGCCTAGCGGTCAAGAGACCCAGTACTTC
.,.,TRBJ2-3,TRBV19,CASSIGLADTQYF,TGTGCCAGTAGTATTGGCCTGGCAGATACGCAGTATTTT
.,.,TRBJ2-7,TRBV7-2,CASSPTSGSYEQYF,TGTGCCAGCAGCCCTACGAGCGGGTCCTACGAGCAGTACTTC
TRBD1,few,TRBJ2-7,TRBV27,CASSLRGTGETSYEQYF,TGTGCCAGCAGTTTACGGGGGACAGGGGAAACCTCCTACGAGCAGTACTTC
TRBD2,.,TRBJ2-5,TRBV11-3,CASSSGGVQETQYF,TGTGCCAGCAGCTCGGGGGGTGTCCAAGAGACCCAGTACTTC
.,.,TRBJ2-3,TRBV5-1,CASSLGRDTNTDTQYF,TGCGCCAGCAGCTTGGGGAGGGATACTAACACAGATACGCAGTATTTT
.,.,TRBJ1-5,TRBV5-6,CASSLWRGSSPQHF,TGTGCCAGCAGCTTGTGGAGGGGGTCTTCGCCCCAGCATTTT
.,.,TRBJ2-1,TRBV2,CASRPSFGFNEQFF,TGTGCCAGCAGGCCATCCTTTGGATTCAATGAGCAGTTCTTC
.,.,TRBJ2-3,TRBV5-4,CASSLGLGTDTQYF,TGTGCCAGCAGCTTGGGACTCGGCACAGATACGCAGTATTTT
TRBD2,.,TRBJ2-1,TRBV11-2,CASSLASGSGYNEQFF,TGTGCCAGCAGCTTAGCTAGCGGGAGCGGTTACAATGAGCAGTTCTTC
.,.,TRBJ2-5,TRBV4-2,CASSQDRGGGQETQYF,TGTGCCAGCAGCCAAGATCGGGGAGGGGGGCAAGAGACCCAGTACTTC
.,once,TRBJ2-7,TRBV5-1,CASSLRPGHQGEQYF,TGCGCCAGCAGCTTAAGACCCGGGCACCAGGGCGAGCAGTACTTC
TRBD2,.,TRBJ2-2,TRBV7-2,CASSTQGLAGELFF,TGTGCCAGCAGCACCCAGGGACTAGCGGGAGAGCTGTTTTTT
.,.,TRBJ2-7,TRBV5-4,CASSFWRNEQYF,TGTGCCAGCAGCTTTTGGAGGAACGAGCAGTACTTC
.,.,TRBJ2-4,TRBV4-1,CASSQWRETPLAKNIQYF,TGCGCCAGCAGCCAATGGAGGGAGACCCCTCTAGCCAAAAACATTCAGTACTTC
.,.,TRBJ2-1,TRBV5-1,CASSYLPADSYNEQFF,TGCGCCAGCAGCTACCTTCCAGCGGACTCCTACAATGAGCAGTTCTTC
.,few,TRBJ1-1,TRBV19,CASSIEEDTVEAFF,TGTGCCAGTAGTATAGAGGAGGACACAGTAGAAGCTTTCTTT
.,.,TRBJ1-3,TRBV5-4,CASSFAGNTIYF,TGTGCCAGCAGCTTTGCAGGAAACACCATATATTTT
TRBD1,many,TRBJ1-1,TRBV6-5,CASSYTGENTEAFF,TGTGCCAGCAGTTACACAGGGGAGAACACTGAAGCTTTCTTT
.,.,TRBJ1-4,TRBV5-1,CASKDGSTNEKLFF,TGCGCCAGCAAAGACGGCTCAACTAATGAAAAACTGTTTTTT
TRBD2,.,TRBJ2-3,TRBV5-1,CASSLVPSGSSDTQYF,TGCGCCAGCAGCTTGGTTCCTAGCGGGAGCTCAGATACGCAGTATTTT
.,once,TRBJ2-7,TRBV7-2,CASSFWTEQYF,TGTGCCAGCAGCTTTTGGACCGAGCAGTACTTC
.,.,TRBJ1-2,TRBV19,CASSVTDTNYGYTF,TGTGCCAGTAGTGTGACAGACACTAACTATGGCTACACCTTC
.,.,TRBJ2-1,TRBV5-1,CASSPDSASYNEQFF,TGCGCCAGCAGCCCGGACAGTGCTTCCTACAATGAGCAGTTCTTC
TRBD1,.,TRBJ1-1,TRBV27,CASSFTFDREKAFF,TGTGCCAGCAGTTTCACCTTCGACAGGGAAAAAGCTTTCTTT
TRBD2,.,TRBJ2-5,TRBV18,CASSPRSGNGRETQYF,TGTGCCAGCTCACCGAGAAGCGGGAACGGTAGAGAGACCCAGTACTTC
TRBD1,few,TRBJ1-1,TRBV28,CASSLPTGQGAVEAFF,TGTGCCAGCAGTTTACCCACCGGACAGGGGGCGGTTGAAGCTTTCTTT
TRBD2,.,TRBJ2-5,TRBV7-6,CASSYTPLGGEETQYF,TGTGCCAGCAGCTATACCCCACTCGGGGGGGAGGAGACCCAGTACTTC
TRBD2,.,TRBJ2-2,TRBV30,CAWRFSGSAGELFF,TGTGCCTGGAGGTTTAGCGGGAGTGCCGGGGAGCTGTTTTTT
.,.,TRBJ1-1,TRBV29-1,CSTGSGRTEAFF,TGCAGCACGGGGTCGGGTCGTACTGAAGCTTTCTTT
TRBD2,.,TRBJ2-7,TRBV6-4,CASSARREGDSYEQYF,TGTGCCAGCAGTGCCCGACGGGAGGGAGATTCCTACGAGCAGTACTTC
.,.,TRBJ1-2,TRBV29-1,CSAGDNYGYTF,TGCAGCGCCGGTGATAACTATGGCTACACCTTC
.,few,TRBJ1-1,TRBV5-4,CASSLSTAFHTEAFF,TGTGCCAGCAGCTTGTCGACAGCTTTTCACACTGAAGCTTTCTTT
TRBD1,.,TRBJ2-4,TRBV5-1,CASSLADRDRRIQYF,TGCGCCAGCAGCTTGGCGGACAGGGACCGAAGAATTCAGTACTTC
.,.,TRBJ2-7,TRBV30,CAWNPQGREQYF,TGTGCCTGGAACCCTCAGGGCCGCGAGCAGTACTTC
TRBD2,.,TRBJ2-3,TRBV6-1,CASSVAGGTDTQYF,TGTGCCAGCAGCGTAGCGGGGGGCACAGATACGCAGTATTTT
TRBD2,.,TRBJ2-1,TRBV2,CASSEVGSGSGTYNEQFF,TGTGCCAGCAGTGAAGTGGGTAGCGGGAGTGGGACCTACAATGAGCAGTTCTTC
.,.,TRBJ2-7,TRBV6-6,CASSPYPRPNYEQYF,TGTGCCAGCAGTCCCTACCCGAGACCAAACTACGAGCAGTACTTC
TRBD1,.,TRBJ2-7,TRBV10-3,CAISGQGLYEQYF,TGTGCCATCAGTGGACAGGGCCTCTACGAGCAGTACTTC
TRBD2,once,TRBJ2-7,TRBV13,CASSHLAEDSYEQYF,TGTGCCAGCAGTCACCTAGCGGAGGATTCCTACGAGCAGTACTTC
.,once,TRBJ2-7,TRBV7-9,CASSLTSYEQYF,TGTGCCAGCAGCTTAACGAGTTACGAGCAGTACTTC
.,.,TRBJ1-5,TRBV7-9,CASSLGRNSNQPQHF,TGTGCCAGCAGCTTGGGGCGGAATAGCAATCAGCCCCAGCATTTT
.,.,TRBJ2-5,TRBV5-1,CASSFPLHQETQYF,TGCGCCAGCAGCTTCCCATTGCACCAAGAGACCCAGTACTTC
.,.,TRBJ2-5,TRBV10-3,CAISESIEGRETQYF,TGTGCCATCAGTGAGTCGATAGAGGGGAGAGAGACCCAGTACTTC
.,.,TRBJ2-2,TRBV6-6,CASSQSRGHTGELFF,TGTGCCAGCAGTCAGTCCCGGGGGCACACCGGGGAGCTGTTTTTT
.,few,TRBJ1-2,TRBV28,CASGQLTKGYGYTF,TGTGCCAGCGGACAGCTGACCAAAGGCTATGGCTACACCTTC